These T cell receptor beta chains were read from a single sample in a study of blood T cell repertoires in COVID-19. The data were produced by immunoSEQ multiplex PCR, yet TCRdb's version contains in-frame clones alone and is incomplete. The top ten clones hold 7% to 7.5% of a sample with more than 70,000 clones, around nine tenths of them seen once. The sample comprised peripheral blood. These receptors originate from a man aged 55-75 years with acute or convalescent COVID-19. Both conserved end residues are part of each CDR3. The D gene is left open where the match is weak. Rows may omit the clone size; those that give it use once, few, many or a size class.

clone_size	d_call	v_call	j_call	cdr3_nt	cdr3_aa
NA	NA	TRBV19	TRBJ1-1	TGTGCCAGTAGCAGTTCCATGAACACTGAAGCTTTCTTT	CASSSSMNTEAFF
NA	NA	TRBV13	TRBJ2-7	TGTGCCAGCAGCCCTCGTGGCGGGTCTGGTTCCTACGAGCAGTACTTC	CASSPRGGSGSYEQYF
NA	NA	TRBV10-2	TRBJ2-3	TGCGCCAGCAGTGTTCCAAATACAGATACGCAGTATTTT	CASSVPNTDTQYF
NA	TRBD2	TRBV11-2	TRBJ2-1	TGTGCCAGCAGCTCGATAGCGGGGAACTTGAATGAGCAGTTCTTC	CASSSIAGNLNEQFF
NA	NA	TRBV27	TRBJ2-4	TGTGCCAGCAGTTTGACAGGAGTTATAGCCAAAAACATTCAGTACTTC	CASSLTGVIAKNIQYF
NA	NA	TRBV15	TRBJ1-5	TGTGCCACCAGCAGAGACGGGAAATTAAATCAGCCCCAGCATTTT	CATSRDGKLNQPQHF
NA	TRBD2	TRBV7-2	TRBJ2-5	TGTGCCAGCAGCCGGGGGGGGCTAGCGGGACGGGAGACCCAGTACTTC	CASSRGGLAGRETQYF
NA	NA	TRBV21-1	TRBJ2-5	TGTGCCAGCAGCAAAGGGGCGGGGGTCCAAGAGACCCAGTACTTC	CASSKGAGVQETQYF
NA	NA	TRBV9	TRBJ1-1	TGTGCCAGCAGCCCCTTCCGACCAGGCCCCCTTGGGACTGAAGCTTTCTTT	CASSPFRPGPLGTEAFF
NA	TRBD1	TRBV27	TRBJ1-5	TGTGCCAGCAGTTTCTCCGGGACAGGGTTCAATCAGCCCCAGCATTTT	CASSFSGTGFNQPQHF
NA	NA	TRBV11-2	TRBJ2-5	TGTGCCAGCAGCTTAGAGGCCTGGCAAGAGACCCAGTACTTC	CASSLEAWQETQYF
once	NA	TRBV14	TRBJ1-2	TGTGCCAGCAGCCAAGATGGCAGGGGCTTCTATGGCTACACCTTC	CASSQDGRGFYGYTF
once	NA	TRBV5-1	TRBJ1-2	TGCGCCAGCACCATTCCCGGGAATATTCGTGGCTACACCTTC	CASTIPGNIRGYTF
few	TRBD1	TRBV7-2	TRBJ1-6	TGTGCCAGCAGCCCCCGGGACAGGGGTTCACCCCTCCACTTT	CASSPRDRGSPLHF
NA	NA	TRBV19	TRBJ1-5	TGTGCCAGTAGTATTGTTTCAGGGGGCAATCAGCCCCAGCATTTT	CASSIVSGGNQPQHF
NA	TRBD1	TRBV5-1	TRBJ1-2	TGCGCCAGCAGCTTGGCGACAGGGGGCGTTAACTATGGCTACACCTTC	CASSLATGGVNYGYTF